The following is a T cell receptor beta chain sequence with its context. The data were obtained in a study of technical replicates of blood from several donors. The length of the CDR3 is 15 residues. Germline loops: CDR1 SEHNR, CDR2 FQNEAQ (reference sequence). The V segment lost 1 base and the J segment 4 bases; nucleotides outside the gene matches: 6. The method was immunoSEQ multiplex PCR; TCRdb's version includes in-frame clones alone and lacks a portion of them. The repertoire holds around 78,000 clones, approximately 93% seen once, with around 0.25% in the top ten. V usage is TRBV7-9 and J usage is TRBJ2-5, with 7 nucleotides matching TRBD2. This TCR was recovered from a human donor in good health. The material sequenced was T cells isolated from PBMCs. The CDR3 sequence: CASSLGAREGETQYF. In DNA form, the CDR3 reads TGTGCCAGCAGCTTAGGAGCCAGGGAGGGAGAGACCCAGTACTTC.